The 15 T cell receptor beta chains presented below share a single source sample, sequenced in a study of T cells in women clearing cervical HPV infection. Sequencing used immunoSEQ multiplex PCR; TCRdb keeps in-frame clones, though not all of them. There are under 25,000 clones in the sample, with roughly 16% held by the top ten. The sample was blood buffy coat. The source is a woman between 18 and 69 years old with a cervical HPV16 infection that either progressed to CIN3+ or cleared (not recorded which).

About this clone: The read gets to within 3 residues of the CDR3 end, and the germline J gene fills in the rest. This chain joins TRBV7-9 and TRBJ1-5; 10 bases are shared with TRBD1. Germline V gene sequence: CDR1 SEHNR, CDR2 FQNEAQ (reference sequence). The CDR3 runs to 15 residues. Germline trimming cut 5 bases from V and 2 bases from J; bases unmatched to any gene: 3. Partial CDR3 DNA: TGTGCCAGCAGCACCGGGACAGGGGGCAATCAGCCC. This codes for CASSTGTGGNQP. The entire CDR3 is CASSTGTGGNQPQHF.

Worth noting for this clone: The CDR3 is cut off 3 residues early in the read; its end comes from the germline J gene. The J gene is TRBJ2-7, the V gene TRBV10-1, with 8 bases aligning to TRBD1. This CDR3 comprises 15 residues. Germline-derived CDR1 and CDR2 are WNHNN and SYGVQD (reference sequence). The junction had 6 bases not matched to a gene; V was cut back by 4 bases and J by 1 base. The CDR3 region is CASSGTGTGSYEQYF. The sequenced CDR3 bases are TGCGCCAGCAGTGGAACCGGGACAGGTTCCTACGAG.

Details on this clone: The CDR3 end is not reached by the read, which stops 3 residues before it; the germline J gene fills it in. This chain connects TRBV18 to TRBJ2-4; 7 bases line up with TRBD1. Germline CDR1 reads KGHSH; CDR2 reads LQKENI. This CDR3 has 18 residues. The CDR3 reads CASSPIPLGTDINYGQYF. Incomplete CDR3 DNA: TGTGCCAGCTCACCTATTCCCCTCGGGACAGATATTAACTATGGT.

In regard to this clone: The missing CDR3 end, 3 residues past where the read stops, is filled in from the germline J gene. V gene TRBV2 combines with J gene TRBJ2-7; 9 bases agree with TRBD2. Germline CDR1 SNHLY, CDR2 FYNNEI. The CDR3 has 15 amino acids. V was clipped by 6 bases and J by 5 bases; unmatched bases: 11. Incomplete CDR3 DNA: TGTGCCAGCAGCGCCGGGACTAGCTCATCGAACGAG. Translating gives CASSAGTSSSNE. The complete CDR3 protein is CASSAGTSSSNEQYF.

On this clone: The read finishes 3 residues shy of the CDR3 end, and the germline J gene is used to complete it. This chain uses TRBV10-3 with TRBJ2-3, with 9 bases lining up with TRBD1. From germline, CDR1 is ENHRY and CDR2 SYGVKD. CDR3 size: 16 residues. The CDR3 protein is CAISEQGQGFKETQYF. The sequenced CDR3 bases are TGTGCCATCAGTGAACAGGGACAGGGATTCAAGGAGACG.

On this clone itself: The read terminates 3 residues ahead of where the CDR3 ends, so the germline J gene completes it. The chain links TRBV5-6 to TRBJ2-1, with D perhaps matching TRBD1 (5 bases). The CDR3 contains 14 residues. CDR1 is SGHDT and CDR2 is YYEEEE in the germline V gene. Trimming shortened V by 4 bases and J by 2 bases, and 10 bases separated the two germline ends. The CDR3 sequence: CASSKRQTYNEQFF. CDR3 DNA, as far as it was read: TGTGCCAGCAGCAAGCGACAGACCTACAATGAG.

As regards this clone: The read comes to an end 3 residues before the CDR3 does, leaving the germline J gene to fill in the end. V gene TRBV19 combines with J gene TRBJ2-7, with 10 bases aligning to TRBD2. V shed 7 bases and J 4 bases; nucleotides not matched to a gene: 4. Germline CDR1 LNHDA, CDR2 SQIVND (reference sequence). The CDR3 sequence is 13 residues long. CDR3 DNA, as far as it was read: TGTGCCAGTAAAGCGGGGGGGGAATACGAG. Protein product: CASKAGGEYE. The entire CDR3 protein is CASKAGGEYEQYF.

As to this clone: With the read ending 3 residues before the CDR3 end, the germline J gene is used to fill in that end. The chain couples TRBV28 to TRBJ2-7; TRBD1 matches 12 bases. V dropped 5 bases and J dropped 0; count of bases not matched to a gene: 5. CDR3 length equals 16 residues. The germline V gene has CDR1 MDHEN and CDR2 SYDVKM. The covered CDR3 bases are TGTGCCAGCAGTCCGGGACAGGGGGCTAGCTCCTACGAG. Its translation: CASSPGQGASSYE. Given in full, the CDR3 is CASSPGQGASSYEQYF.

As to this clone: The read terminates 3 residues before the CDR3 end, so the remaining end is supplied by the germline J gene. This sequence joins TRBV7-2 and TRBJ1-5; the match to TRBD1 covers 7 bases. CDR1 is SGHTA and CDR2 is FQGNSA in the germline V gene. This CDR3 spans 14 amino acids. Unmatched junction bases numbered 4, after V lost 5 bases and J lost 3 bases. The chain's CDR3 is CASSRDRVNQPQHF. CDR3 DNA, as far as it was read: TGTGCCAGCAGCCGCGACAGGGTCAATCAGCCC. Variable domain in full (rest from reference TRBV7-2 and TRBJ1-5): GAGVSQSPSNKVTEKGKDVELRCDPISGHTALYWYRQSLGQGLEFLIYFQGNSAPDKSGLPSDRFSAERTGGSVSTLTIQRTQQEDSAVYLCASSRDRVNQPQHFGDGTRLSIL.

As for this clone: Sequencing ends 3 residues short of the CDR3 end; the germline J gene provides the rest. The genes are TRBV7-6 and TRBJ2-2; 11 bases are shared with TRBD1. Losses at the gene ends were 5 bases for V and 5 bases for J; bases not matched to a gene: 4. In germline, CDR1 is SGHVS, CDR2 FNYEAQ. The CDR3 consists of 15 residues. The sequenced part of the CDR3 DNA is TGTGCCAGCAGCCCAGGACAGGGGGCAACCGGGGAG. It encodes CASSPGQGATGE. The CDR3 reads in full as CASSPGQGATGELFF.

As to this clone: Coverage ceases 3 residues before the CDR3 finishes, and the germline J gene fills in the end. The genes are TRBV19 and TRBJ1-2; 7 bases match TRBD1. Germline loops: CDR1 LNHDA, CDR2 SQIVND (reference sequence). The CDR3 sequence is 11 residues long. The covered CDR3 bases are TGTGCCAGCTCGACAGGGCAAGGC. Protein sequence: CASSTGQG. The full-length CDR3 reads as CASSTGQGYTF.

Concerning this clone itself: Sequencing ends 3 residues short of the CDR3 end; the germline J gene provides the rest. The chain employs TRBV24-1 and TRBJ2-1; the match to TRBD1 covers 10 bases. CDR1 and CDR2 (germline): KGHDR, SFDVKD. This CDR3 has 16 amino acids. Losses at the gene ends were 3 bases for V and 4 bases for J; bases not matched to a gene: 5. Incomplete CDR3 DNA: TGTGCCACCAGTGATGCCGGACAGGGGGGGTACAATGAG. Translating it yields CATSDAGQGGYNE. The whole CDR3 reads CATSDAGQGGYNEQFF.

About this clone itself: The CDR3 end lies 3 residues beyond the end of the read and is filled in from the germline J gene. V is TRBV5-1 and J is TRBJ2-1; TRBD2 matches 15 bases. There are 15 residues in the CDR3. The germline CDR1 and CDR2 sequences are SGHRS and YFSETQ. V dropped 4 bases and J dropped 7; count of bases not matched to a gene: 3. Incomplete CDR3 DNA: TGCGCCAGCAGCCCGGGACTAGCGGGGGGAAATGAG. It yields the protein CASSPGLAGGNE. The whole CDR3 sequence reads CASSPGLAGGNEQFF.

Of note for this clone: Read data end 3 residues before the CDR3 end; the end is taken from the germline J gene. The V gene is TRBV2, the J gene TRBJ2-1, with 9 bases identical to TRBD2. This CDR3 has 17 amino acids. The V and J ends lost 8 bases and 6 bases, in that order; junction bases with no gene match: 17. Germline V CDR1 and CDR2: SNHLY, FYNNEI. CDR3 amino acids: CASLTKRGRGGPNEQFF. CDR3 bases read: TGTGCCAGCCTAACGAAGAGGGGGCGGGGGGGGCCCAATGAG. Supplemented by reference TRBV2 and TRBJ2-1, the full variable domain reads EPEVTQTPSHQVTQMGQEVILRCVPISNHLYFYWYRQILGQKVEFLVSFYNNEISEKSEIFDDQFSVERPDGSNFTLKIRSTKLEDSAMYFCASLTKRGRGGPNEQFFGPGTRLTVL.

Comment on this clone: The read finishes 3 residues shy of the CDR3 end, and the germline J gene is used to complete it. The V gene is TRBV20-1, the J gene TRBJ2-3, with D perhaps matching TRBD2 (6 bases). The CDR3 consists of 16 residues. Germline CDR1 reads DFQATT; CDR2 reads SNEGSKA (reference sequence). The CDR3 here is CSARDEAGYSNQPQYF. CDR3 bases read: TGCAGTGCTAGAGATGAGGCGGGATATAGCAATCAGCCG.